Detailed here is one T cell receptor (beta chain). CDR3 size: 16 residues. The germline CDR1 and CDR2 sequences are SNHLY and FYNNEI. Trimming took 8 bases from V and 9 from J; bases not matched to a gene: 13. This sample stems from a study of blood T cell repertoires in COVID-19. Study in general: Samples came from the United States, Italy and Spain, spanning acute and convalescent COVID-19. Nucleic acid was either cDNA or gDNA, and it came from T cells, B-cell-depleted T cells, or PBMCs.

In the authors' methods: Amplification of reference gene primers was used by the study to estimate nucleated cell counts. Using immunoSEQ multiplex PCR, the repertoire was profiled, and TCRdb retains in-frame clones only, with some absent. D and trimming were read from the DNA, whereas the V and J calls and clone size are those reported in that table. Counted here are about 230,000 clones, 81% occurring once; the ten biggest clones make up approximately 7.2%. This receptor was taken from a woman aged 80 or over with acute or convalescent COVID-19. The material sequenced was peripheral blood. V is TRBV2 and J is TRBJ2-1; the match to TRBD2 covers 13 bases. The CDR3 here is CASQRLAGGPRGEQFF. The CDR3 DNA sequence: TGTGCCAGCCAGAGACTAGCGGGGGGCCCCCGGGGTGAGCAGTTCTTC. Filled out from reference TRBV2 and TRBJ2-1, the complete variable domain reads EPEVTQTPSHQVTQMGQEVILRCVPISNHLYFYWYRQILGQKVEFLVSFYNNEISEKSEIFDDQFSVERPDGSNFTLKIRSTKLEDSAMYFCASQRLAGGPRGEQFFGPGTRLTVL.